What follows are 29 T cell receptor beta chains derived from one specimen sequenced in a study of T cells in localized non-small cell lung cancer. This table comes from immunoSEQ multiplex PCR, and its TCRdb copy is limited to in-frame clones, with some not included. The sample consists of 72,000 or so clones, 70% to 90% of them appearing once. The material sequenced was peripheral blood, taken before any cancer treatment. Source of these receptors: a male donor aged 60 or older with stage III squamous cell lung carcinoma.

CDR3 DNA: TGTGCCAGCAGGGCTCCAAGTACCTCCCTATTCACCGGGGAGCTGTTTTTT. This sequence encodes CASRAPSTSLFTGELFF. V and J are TRBV25-1 and TRBJ2-2; D remains ambiguous. V lost 6 bases and J 4 bases, leaving 21 bases between the germline ends. From germline, CDR1 is MGHDK and CDR2 SYGVNS. There are 17 residues in the CDR3.

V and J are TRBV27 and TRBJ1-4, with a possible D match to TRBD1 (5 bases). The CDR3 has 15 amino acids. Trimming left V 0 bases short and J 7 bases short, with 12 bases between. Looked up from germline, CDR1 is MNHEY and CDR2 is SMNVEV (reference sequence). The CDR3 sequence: CASSLSLGVSEKLFF. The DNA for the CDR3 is TGTGCCAGCAGTTTATCGTTAGGGGTATCTGAAAAACTGTTTTTT.

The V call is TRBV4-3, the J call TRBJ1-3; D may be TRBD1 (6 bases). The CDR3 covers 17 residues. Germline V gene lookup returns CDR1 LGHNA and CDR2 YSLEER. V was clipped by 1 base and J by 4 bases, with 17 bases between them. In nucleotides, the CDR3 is TGCGCCAGCAGCCAAGGCGTCCGGGGGGGCCCCGGAAACACCATATATTTT. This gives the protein CASSQGVRGGPGNTIYF.

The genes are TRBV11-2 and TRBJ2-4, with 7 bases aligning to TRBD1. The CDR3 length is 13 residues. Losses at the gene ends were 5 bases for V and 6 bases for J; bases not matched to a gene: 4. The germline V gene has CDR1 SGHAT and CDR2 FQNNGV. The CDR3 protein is CASSQNRGNIQYF. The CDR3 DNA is TGTGCCAGCAGCCAAAACAGGGGAAACATTCAGTACTTC.

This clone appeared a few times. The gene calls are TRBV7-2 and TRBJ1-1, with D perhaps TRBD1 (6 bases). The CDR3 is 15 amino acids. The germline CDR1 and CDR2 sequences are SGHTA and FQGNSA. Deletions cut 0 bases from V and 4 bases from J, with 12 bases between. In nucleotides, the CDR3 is TGTGCCAGCAGCTTAGCGGGGGCCGCGACCACTGAAGCTTTCTTT. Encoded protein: CASSLAGAATTEAFF.

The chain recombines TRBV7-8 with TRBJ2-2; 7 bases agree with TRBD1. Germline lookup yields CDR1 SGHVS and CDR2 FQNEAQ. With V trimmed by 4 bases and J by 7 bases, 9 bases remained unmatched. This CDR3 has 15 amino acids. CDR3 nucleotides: TGTGCCAGCAGCTCAACAGGGGCTTCCAGCGGGGAGCTGTTTTTT. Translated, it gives CASSSTGASSGELFF.

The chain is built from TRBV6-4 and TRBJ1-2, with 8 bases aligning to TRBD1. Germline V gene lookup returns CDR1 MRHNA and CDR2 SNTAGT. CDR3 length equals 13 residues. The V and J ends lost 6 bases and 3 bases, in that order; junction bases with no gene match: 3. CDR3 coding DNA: TGTGCCAGCAGCAGGGGGCCGGACTATGGCTACACCTTC. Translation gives CASSRGPDYGYTF.

The CDR3 reads CASSYVSANQPQHF. CDR3 DNA: TGTGCCAGCAGTTATGTTTCTGCAAATCAGCCCCAGCATTTT. V is TRBV6-5 and J is TRBJ1-5; D gene uncertain. This CDR3 has 14 amino acids. The V end lost 3 bases, the J end lost 4 bases, and 10 bases lay between the germline ends. Germline CDR1 MNHEY, CDR2 SVGAGI.

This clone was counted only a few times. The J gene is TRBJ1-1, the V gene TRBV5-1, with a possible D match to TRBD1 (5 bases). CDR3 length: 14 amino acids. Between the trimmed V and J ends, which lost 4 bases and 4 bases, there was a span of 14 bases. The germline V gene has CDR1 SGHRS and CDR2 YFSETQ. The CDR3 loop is CASSINGGGTEAFF. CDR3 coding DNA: TGCGCCAGCAGCATTAATGGGGGAGGCACTGAAGCTTTCTTT.

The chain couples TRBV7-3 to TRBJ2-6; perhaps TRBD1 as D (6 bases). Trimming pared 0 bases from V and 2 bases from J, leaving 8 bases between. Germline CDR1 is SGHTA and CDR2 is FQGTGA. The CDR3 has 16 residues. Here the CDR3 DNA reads TGTGCCAGCAGCTTAACGGCAGGGGCTGGGGCCAACGTCCTGACTTTC. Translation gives CASSLTAGAGANVLTF.

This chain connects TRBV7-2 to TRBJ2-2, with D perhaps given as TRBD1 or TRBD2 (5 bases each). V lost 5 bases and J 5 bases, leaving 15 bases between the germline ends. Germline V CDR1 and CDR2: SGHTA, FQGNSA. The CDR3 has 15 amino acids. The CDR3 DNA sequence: TGTGCCAGCAGCCTCTTCGGGGCCGCAACCGGGGAGCTGTTTTTT. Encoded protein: CASSLFGAATGELFF. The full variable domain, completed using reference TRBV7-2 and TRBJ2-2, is GAGVSQSPSNKVTEKGKDVELRCDPISGHTALYWYRQSLGQGLEFLIYFQGNSAPDKSGLPSDRFSAERTGGSVSTLTIQRTQQEDSAVYLCASSLFGAATGELFFGEGSRLTVL.

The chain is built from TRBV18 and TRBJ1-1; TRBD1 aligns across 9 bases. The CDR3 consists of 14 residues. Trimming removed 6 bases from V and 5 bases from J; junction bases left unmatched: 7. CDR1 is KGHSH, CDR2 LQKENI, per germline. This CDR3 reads CASSLTQGATEAFF. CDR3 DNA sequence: TGTGCCAGCTCCCTTACACAGGGGGCAACTGAAGCTTTCTTT.

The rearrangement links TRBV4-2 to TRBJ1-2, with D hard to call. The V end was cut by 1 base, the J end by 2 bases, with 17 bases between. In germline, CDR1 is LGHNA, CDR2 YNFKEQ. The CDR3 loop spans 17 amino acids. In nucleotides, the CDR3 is TGTGCCAGCAGCCAAGGGCCAGTAGTTGCATTAAACTATGGCTACACCTTC. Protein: CASSQGPVVALNYGYTF.

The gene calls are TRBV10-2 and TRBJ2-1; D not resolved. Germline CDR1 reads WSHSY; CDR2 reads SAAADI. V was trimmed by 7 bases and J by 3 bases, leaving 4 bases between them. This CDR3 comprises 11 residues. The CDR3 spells CASNNYNEQFF. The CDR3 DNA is TGCGCCAGCAACAACTACAATGAGCAGTTCTTC.

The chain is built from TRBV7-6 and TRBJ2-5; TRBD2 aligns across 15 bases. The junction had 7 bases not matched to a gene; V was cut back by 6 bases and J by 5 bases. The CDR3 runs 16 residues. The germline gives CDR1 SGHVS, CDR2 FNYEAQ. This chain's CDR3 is CASSGLAGGQGETQYF. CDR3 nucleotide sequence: TGTGCCAGCAGTGGACTAGCGGGGGGGCAAGGGGAGACCCAGTACTTC.

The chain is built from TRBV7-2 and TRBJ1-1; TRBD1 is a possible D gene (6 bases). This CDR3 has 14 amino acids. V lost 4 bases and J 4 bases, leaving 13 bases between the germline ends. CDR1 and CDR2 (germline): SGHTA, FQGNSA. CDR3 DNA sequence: TGTGCCAGCAGCTCCCAGGGGAGGGGCACTGAAGCTTTCTTT. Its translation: CASSSQGRGTEAFF.

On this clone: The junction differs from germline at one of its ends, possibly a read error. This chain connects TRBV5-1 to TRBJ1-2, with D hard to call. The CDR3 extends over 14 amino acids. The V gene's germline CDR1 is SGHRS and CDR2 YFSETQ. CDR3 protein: CASSLQSTNSGYTF. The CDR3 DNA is TGCGCCAGCAGCTTACAGAGTACTAACTCTGGCTACACCTTC.

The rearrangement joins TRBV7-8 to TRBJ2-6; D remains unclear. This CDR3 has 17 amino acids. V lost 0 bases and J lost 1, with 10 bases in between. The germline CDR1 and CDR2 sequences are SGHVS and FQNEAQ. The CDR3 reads CASSLADLSSGANVLTF. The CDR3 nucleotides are TGTGCCAGCAGCTTAGCCGACTTAAGTTCTGGGGCCAACGTCCTGACTTTC.

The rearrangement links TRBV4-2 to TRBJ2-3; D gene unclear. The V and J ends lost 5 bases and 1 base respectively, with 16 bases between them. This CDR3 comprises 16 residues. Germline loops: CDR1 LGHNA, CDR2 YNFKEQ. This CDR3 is CASSGSVVQGTDTQYF. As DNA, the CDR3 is TGTGCCAGCAGCGGGTCAGTTGTGCAAGGCACAGATACGCAGTATTTT.

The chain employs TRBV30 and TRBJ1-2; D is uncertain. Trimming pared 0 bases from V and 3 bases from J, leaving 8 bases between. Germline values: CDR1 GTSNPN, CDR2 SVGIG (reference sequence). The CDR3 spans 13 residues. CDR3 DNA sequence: TGTGCCTGGAGTGTAACGGGCGACTATGGCTACACCTTC. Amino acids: CAWSVTGDYGYTF.

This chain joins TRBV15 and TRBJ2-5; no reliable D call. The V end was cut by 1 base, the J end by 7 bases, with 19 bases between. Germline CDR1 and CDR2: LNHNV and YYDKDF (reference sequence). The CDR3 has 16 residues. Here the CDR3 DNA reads TGTGCCACCAGCAGAGGGGGTATCCAGAGTGCAGGGACCCAGTACTTC. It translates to CATSRGGIQSAGTQYF.

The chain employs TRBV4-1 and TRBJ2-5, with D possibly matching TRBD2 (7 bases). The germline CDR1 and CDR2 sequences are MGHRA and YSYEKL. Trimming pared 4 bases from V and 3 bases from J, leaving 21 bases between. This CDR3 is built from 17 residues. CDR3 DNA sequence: TGCGCCAGCAGCCCGCTTGGGGGCGGGGGCGGGAAAGAGACCCAGTACTTC. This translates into CASSPLGGGGGKETQYF.

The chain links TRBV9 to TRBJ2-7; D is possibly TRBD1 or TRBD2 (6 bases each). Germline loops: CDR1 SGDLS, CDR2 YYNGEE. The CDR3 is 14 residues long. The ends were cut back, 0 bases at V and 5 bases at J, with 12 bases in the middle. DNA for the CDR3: TGTGCCAGCAGCGTAGCCAGGGGAGGCAACGAGCAGTACTTC. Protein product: CASSVARGGNEQYF.

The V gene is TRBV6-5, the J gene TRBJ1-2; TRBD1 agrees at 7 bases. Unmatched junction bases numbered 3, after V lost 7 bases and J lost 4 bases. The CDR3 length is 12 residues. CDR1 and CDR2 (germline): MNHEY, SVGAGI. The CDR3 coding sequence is TGTGCCAGCAACTCAGGGGGCTATGGCTACACCTTC. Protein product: CASNSGGYGYTF.

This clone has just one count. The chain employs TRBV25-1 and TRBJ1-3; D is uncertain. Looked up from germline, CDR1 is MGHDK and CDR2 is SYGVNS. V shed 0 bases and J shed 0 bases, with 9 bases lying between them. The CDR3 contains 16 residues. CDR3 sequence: CASSEYGRTSGNTIYF. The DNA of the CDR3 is TGTGCCAGCAGTGAATATGGGCGGACCTCTGGAAACACCATATATTTT.

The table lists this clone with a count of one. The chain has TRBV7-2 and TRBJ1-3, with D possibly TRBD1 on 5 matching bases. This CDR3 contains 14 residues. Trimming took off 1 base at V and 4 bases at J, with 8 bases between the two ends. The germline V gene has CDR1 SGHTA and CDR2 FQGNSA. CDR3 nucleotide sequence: TGTGCCAGCAGCTTAGGGGGGACCGGAAACACCATATATTTT. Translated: CASSLGGTGNTIYF.

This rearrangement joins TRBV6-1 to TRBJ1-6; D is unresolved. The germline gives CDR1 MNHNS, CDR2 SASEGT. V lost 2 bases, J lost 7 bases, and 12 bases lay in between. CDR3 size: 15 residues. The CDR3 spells CASSELGGNNSPLHF. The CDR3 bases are TGTGCCAGCAGTGAATTGGGAGGGAACAATTCACCCCTCCACTTT.

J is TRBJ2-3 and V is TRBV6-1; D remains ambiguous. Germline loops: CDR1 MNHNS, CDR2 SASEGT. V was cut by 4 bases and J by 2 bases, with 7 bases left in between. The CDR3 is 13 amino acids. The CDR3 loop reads CASSGVYTDTQYF. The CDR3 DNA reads TGTGCCAGCAGTGGAGTTTACACAGATACGCAGTATTTT.

CDR3 sequence: CASSIPLGQVTEAFF. CDR3 nucleotide sequence: TGTGCCAGTAGTATCCCCCTCGGACAGGTGACTGAAGCTTTCTTT. This chain connects TRBV19 to TRBJ1-1; 7 bases map to TRBD1. Germline V gene sequence: CDR1 LNHDA, CDR2 SQIVND (reference sequence). J lost 5 bases, V lost 3 bases, and 9 bases had no gene match. The CDR3 is 15 amino acids.